One and the same sample provided the 27 T cell receptor beta chains below, sequenced in a study of blood T cell repertoires in COVID-19. Assay: immunoSEQ multiplex PCR; the TCRdb copy retains only in-frame clones and omits some. Among 200,000 to 250,000 clones, around nine tenths were seen once, and the ten largest hold under 2.5%. Sequencing was done on a sample of PBMCs or T cells enriched from blood (not recorded which). These receptors came from a woman under 30 who had recovered from COVID-19.

The chain combines TRBV6-5 with TRBJ1-2; D perhaps matches TRBD1 (5 bases). This CDR3 is built from 14 residues. Trimming took off 7 bases at V and 0 bases at J, with 12 bases between the two ends. From germline, CDR1 is MNHEY and CDR2 SVGAGI. The CDR3: CASTKGLANYGYTF. The CDR3 nucleotides read TGTGCCAGCACAAAGGGGTTAGCTAACTATGGCTACACCTTC.

The chain combines TRBV24-1 with TRBJ2-2, with D perhaps matching TRBD1 (6 bases). CDR1 is KGHDR, CDR2 SFDVKD, per germline. There are 15 residues in the CDR3. V lost 1 base and J 3 bases, leaving 8 bases between the germline ends. CDR3 coding DNA: TGTGCCACCAGTGATTTCCAGGGGTACACCGGGGAGCTGTTTTTT. It is translated as CATSDFQGYTGELFF.

The chain links TRBV5-1 to TRBJ2-1, with 10 bases identical to TRBD2. CDR1 and CDR2 from the germline V gene are SGHRS and YFSETQ. The V segment lost 4 bases and the J segment 9 bases; nucleotides outside the gene matches: 10. The CDR3 runs to 15 residues. The CDR3 protein is CASSSLAGVRGEQFF. In nucleotides, the CDR3 is TGCGCCAGCAGCAGTCTAGCGGGAGTACGGGGTGAGCAGTTCTTC.

The chain joins TRBV14 to TRBJ2-7, with TRBD2 as a possible D gene (6 bases). The CDR3 covers 15 residues. Germline loops: CDR1 SGHDN, CDR2 FVKESK. V lost 5 bases and J 0 bases, leaving 14 bases between the germline ends. The CDR3 region has the DNA TGTGCCAGCAGCTTTGGCGGGACCGGCTCCTACGAGCAGTACTTC. Translation: CASSFGGTGSYEQYF.

This clone has a single count. This rearrangement joins TRBV29-1 to TRBJ2-6; TRBD2 might be the D (5 bases). The CDR3 length is 15 residues. CDR1 SQVTM and CDR2 ANQGSEA come from the germline V gene. Trimming removed 1 base from V and 3 bases from J, with 10 bases in between. CDR3 in amino acids: CSVEGLAFGANVLTF. For the CDR3, the DNA is TGCAGCGTTGAAGGGCTAGCCTTTGGGGCCAACGTCCTGACTTTC.

A single count supports this clone. This chain joins TRBV20-1 and TRBJ1-1; D not resolved. This CDR3 is 15 amino acids long. V was pared by 3 bases and J by 3 bases, with 17 bases between. Germline assignment: CDR1 DFQATT and CDR2 SNEGSKA (reference sequence). The CDR3 DNA reads as TGCAGTGCTAGTAGAGGGTACGGGGTGGACACTGAAGCTTTCTTT. It is translated as CSASRGYGVDTEAFF.

The chain combines TRBV3-1 (or the pseudogene TRBV3-2) with TRBJ2-1; 7 bases match TRBD2. This CDR3 contains 14 residues. Germline trimming cut 0 bases from V and 10 bases from J; bases unmatched to any gene: 6. The germline CDR1 and CDR2 sequences are LGHDT and YNNKEL (reference sequence). The CDR3 is CASSQDWSGDEQFF. CDR3 coding DNA: TGTGCCAGCAGCCAAGATTGGAGCGGGGACGAGCAGTTCTTC.

The DNA of the CDR3 is TGCGCCAGCAGCACGACTAGCGGGACCTACAATGAGCAGTTCTTC. Its translation: CASSTTSGTYNEQFF. This chain joins TRBV4-1 and TRBJ2-1, with 11 bases matching TRBD2. The germline CDR1 and CDR2 sequences are MGHRA and YSYEKL. The V and J ends lost 5 bases and 2 bases, in that order; junction bases with no gene match: 2. The CDR3 is 15 residues long.

The chain links TRBV18 to TRBJ1-5; TRBD1 is a possible D gene (6 bases). Germline CDR1 and CDR2: KGHSH and LQKENI. There are 13 residues in the CDR3. The germline V and J ends were trimmed by 5 bases and 8 bases, with 13 bases remaining between them. The CDR3: CASSEDRSEPQHF. CDR3 nucleotide sequence: TGTGCCAGCTCAGAAGACAGGTCTGAGCCCCAGCATTTT.

This clone showed up just once. V usage is TRBV2 and J usage is TRBJ2-7; 11 bases line up with TRBD2. The CDR3 consists of 13 residues. The germline CDR1 and CDR2 sequences are SNHLY and FYNNEI. The junction had 4 bases not matched to a gene; V was cut back by 9 bases and J by 3 bases. The chain's CDR3 is CASGGLAVYEQYF. CDR3 DNA sequence: TGTGCCAGTGGGGGACTAGCGGTCTACGAGCAGTACTTC.

V usage is TRBV19 and J usage is TRBJ1-5; D is ambiguous. CDR1 and CDR2 from the germline V gene are LNHDA and SQIVND (reference sequence). CDR3 size: 13 residues. V was cut by 8 bases and J by 0 bases, with 8 bases left in between. CDR3 residues: CASQDVSNQPQHF. CDR3 bases: TGTGCCAGTCAGGATGTTAGCAATCAGCCCCAGCATTTT.

V is TRBV11-2 and J is TRBJ2-7, with unresolved D. The CDR3 sequence is 11 residues long. Germline CDR1 reads SGHAT; CDR2 reads FQNNGV. V lost 6 bases to trimming and J lost 3 bases, with 6 bases between them. As DNA, the CDR3 is TGTGCCAGCAGTTCGTTCTACGAGCAGTACTTC. It is translated as CASSSFYEQYF.

V and J are TRBV7-2 and TRBJ2-1; 7 bases fit TRBD1. This CDR3 is built from 15 residues. Germline V gene sequence: CDR1 SGHTA, CDR2 FQGNSA. The V segment lost 1 base and the J segment 3 bases; nucleotides outside the gene matches: 3. This chain's CDR3 is CASSLDRGDYNEQFF. The CDR3, as DNA: TGTGCCAGCAGCTTAGACAGGGGAGACTACAATGAGCAGTTCTTC.

This chain uses TRBV24-1 with TRBJ2-1; no clear D. V gave up 8 bases and J gave up 1 base, with 8 bases separating them. The CDR3 spans 13 residues. CDR1 is KGHDR and CDR2 is SFDVKD in the germline V gene. DNA for the CDR3: TGTGCCACCACGTCCCGGTCCTACAATGAGCAGTTCTTC. It encodes CATTSRSYNEQFF.

This chain links TRBV10-3 with TRBJ1-5, with 7 nucleotides matching TRBD1. Germline V gene sequence: CDR1 ENHRY, CDR2 SYGVKD. The ends lost 0 bases at V and 0 bases at J; junction bases unmatched: 5. This CDR3 has 17 amino acids. CDR3 in amino acids: CAISESVGQNSNQPQHF. The CDR3 DNA sequence: TGTGCCATCAGTGAGTCGGTGGGACAGAATAGCAATCAGCCCCAGCATTTT.

This clone has a single count. The chain links TRBV5-1 to TRBJ1-6; D unresolved. Germline V gene data show CDR1 as SGHRS and CDR2 as YFSETQ. The V and J ends lost 3 bases and 7 bases respectively, with 11 bases between them. The CDR3 spans 14 residues. CDR3 amino acids: CASSSTNPNSPLHF. CDR3 sequence (DNA): TGCGCCAGCAGCTCCACTAACCCCAATTCACCCCTCCACTTT.

The J gene is TRBJ2-1, the V gene TRBV3-1 (or the pseudogene TRBV3-2); tentatively, D is TRBD2 (5 bases). Germline CDR1 reads LGHDT; CDR2 reads YNNKEL (reference sequence). The CDR3 contains 14 residues. Trimming shortened V by 2 bases and J by 2 bases, and 7 bases separated the two germline ends. The CDR3 protein is CASSQLRAYNEQFF. The CDR3 bases are TGTGCCAGCAGCCAACTGAGGGCCTACAATGAGCAGTTCTTC.

This chain joins TRBV3-1 (or the pseudogene TRBV3-2) and TRBJ1-2; 9 bases are shared with TRBD1. V lost 4 bases and J lost 0; bases outside the gene matches: 6. The CDR3 runs 16 residues. The V gene's germline CDR1 is LGHDT and CDR2 YNNKEL (reference sequence). The CDR3 sequence: CASSPGQGHANYGYTF. Written as DNA, the CDR3 is TGTGCCAGCAGCCCGGGACAGGGCCATGCTAACTATGGCTACACCTTC.

The V call is TRBV19, the J call TRBJ1-1; no clear D gene. Germline values: CDR1 LNHDA, CDR2 SQIVND (reference sequence). CDR3 length equals 15 residues. V shed 3 bases and J shed 1 base, with 12 bases lying between them. CDR3 nucleotide sequence: TGTGCCAGTAGTATGGCGGCAAGGCAGAACACTGAAGCTTTCTTT. Translation gives CASSMAARQNTEAFF.

The table lists this clone with a count of one. V and J are TRBV15 and TRBJ2-2; 10 bases fit TRBD2. Germline lookup yields CDR1 LNHNV and CDR2 YYDKDF (reference sequence). V trimming: 4 bases; J trimming: 5 bases; junction bases outside the gene matches: 10. CDR3 length: 17 amino acids. CDR3 in amino acids: CATSKASGGAVTGELFF. The CDR3, as DNA: TGTGCCACCAGCAAAGCCAGCGGGGGGGCCGTTACCGGGGAGCTGTTTTTT.

The chain joins TRBV4-2 to TRBJ1-1; D gene uncertain. This CDR3 comprises 14 residues. Germline loops: CDR1 LGHNA, CDR2 YNFKEQ. V shed 1 base and J shed 3 bases, with 9 bases lying between them. CDR3 nucleotide sequence: TGTGCCAGCAGCCAAGTTTGGGAGGACACTGAAGCTTTCTTT. This codes for CASSQVWEDTEAFF.

Only one count was recorded for this clone. The rearrangement links TRBV28 to TRBJ2-3; TRBD1 is a possible D gene (6 bases). The V end lost 5 bases, the J end lost 3 bases, and 15 bases lay between the germline ends. CDR3 length: 15 residues. Germline V gene sequence: CDR1 MDHEN, CDR2 SYDVKM. The CDR3 protein is CASSPQGRDTDTQYF. The CDR3, as DNA: TGTGCCAGCAGTCCACAGGGCCGGGATACAGATACGCAGTATTTT.

The genes are TRBV2 and TRBJ2-7; D not certain. The CDR3 loop spans 15 amino acids. Trimming removed 2 bases at V and 3 bases at J, with 14 bases between. From germline, CDR1 is SNHLY and CDR2 FYNNEI. The CDR3 DNA follows: TGTGCCAGCAGTGAAAAGATCGGCAGACTCTACGAGCAGTACTTC. Amino acid sequence: CASSEKIGRLYEQYF. The full variable domain, its missing parts supplied by reference TRBV2 and TRBJ2-7, is EPEVTQTPSHQVTQMGQEVILRCVPISNHLYFYWYRQILGQKVEFLVSFYNNEISEKSEIFDDQFSVERPDGSNFTLKIRSTKLEDSAMYFCASSEKIGRLYEQYFGPGTRLTVT.

This chain connects TRBV5-1 to TRBJ2-1, with TRBD1 matching over 8 bases. J gave up 0 bases and V 4 bases, and 0 bases lay outside the gene matches. This CDR3 region has 14 residues. From germline, CDR1 is SGHRS and CDR2 YFSETQ. The CDR3 spells CASSQGASYNEQFF. The CDR3, as DNA: TGCGCCAGCAGCCAGGGGGCCTCCTACAATGAGCAGTTCTTC.

This clone was detected a few times. V gene TRBV10-3 combines with J gene TRBJ1-6; weak D call: TRBD1 (5 bases). Germline lookup yields CDR1 ENHRY and CDR2 SYGVKD. The CDR3 loop spans 14 amino acids. The V end was cut by 4 bases, the J end by 5 bases, with 9 bases between. This CDR3 is CAISGQGNNSPLHF. For the CDR3, the DNA is TGTGCCATCAGTGGCCAGGGTAATAATTCACCCCTCCACTTT.

This clone is medium-sized (0.01 to 0.1%). The CDR3 sequence: CASRREANTGELFF. The CDR3 DNA sequence: TGTGCCAGCAGGAGGGAGGCGAACACCGGGGAGCTGTTTTTT. The chain uses TRBV2 and TRBJ2-2, with D possibly being TRBD2 (6 bases). CDR1 and CDR2 from the germline V gene are SNHLY and FYNNEI. Trimming stripped 6 bases from V and 0 bases from J, with 8 bases between. CDR3 size: 14 residues.

In its sample, this clone was seen once. CDR3: CASSEGAGNTEAFF. The CDR3 DNA reads as TGTGCCAGCAGTGAGGGGGCCGGGAACACTGAAGCTTTCTTT. The rearrangement joins TRBV6-1 to TRBJ1-1; tentative D call: TRBD1 (6 bases). The ends were cut back, 3 bases at V and 1 base at J, with 9 bases in the middle. The germline CDR1 and CDR2 sequences are MNHNS and SASEGT. This CDR3 contains 14 residues.